The clone carrying this T cell receptor beta chain was found many times. Its antigen is undetermined. The sample is drawn from a study of T-cell reconstitution after alpha-beta-depleted transplantation in children. Unique molecular identifiers were incorporated when the TCRbeta library was constructed. TCRdb ran MiXCR on the PCR reads and lists one entry per CDR3 protein. Of 330,000 or so distinct CDR3 sequences in the sample, roughly 8.2% were seen once. Trimming removed 2 bases at V and 6 bases at J, with 13 bases between. This CDR3 is built from 14 residues. Germline V gives CDR1 LGHNA, CDR2 YNFKEQ. Study results and caveats: Among T cells one year after transplant, newly produced cells accounted for most counts and diversity.

Sequenced here: peripheral blood, sampled 360 days after TCRalphabeta/CD19-depleted stem cell transplant. The clonotype originates from a female patient aged 2-10 years who had a stem cell transplant for Fanconi anemia, so the T cells may come from the graft donor. The V call is TRBV4-2, the J call TRBJ1-1, with D possibly being TRBD1 (6 bases). This CDR3 is CASSQQGISAEAFF. CDR3 nucleotide sequence: TGTGCCAGCAGCCAACAGGGGATAAGCGCTGAAGCTTTCTTT.